In this sample, the clone carrying this T cell receptor (beta chain) turned up a few times. Its antigen is not known. The treatment was: oral pan-JAK inhibitor, 5-10 mg twice daily. Once RNA had been extracted, it was reverse transcribed into cDNA to act as the sequencing template. Assay used: immunoSEQ multiplex PCR; TCRdb lists only in-frame clones, some missing. The sample has around 200,000 clones; 55% to 70% are singletons. The record originates from a study of CD8+ T cells in alopecia areata. Study findings and constraints: The study found higher clonality in lesional than normal scalp, especially in alopecia totalis/universalis.

Germline values: CDR1 SQVTM, CDR2 ANQGSEA. The V gene lost 3 bases and the J gene lost 2 bases, with 11 bases spanning the gap. This CDR3 has 15 residues. Sequencing used CD4+ T cells sorted from blood, obtained at week 4, from a patient treated with tofacitinib. The chain has TRBV29-1 and TRBJ2-6, with unresolved D. This sequence was found in a human donor with alopecia areata. The CDR3 sequence: CSVDEVRTGANVLTF. In nucleotides, the CDR3 is TGCAGCGTTGATGAGGTCAGAACTGGGGCCAACGTCCTGACTTTC.